The 30 T cell receptor beta chains below all came from one sample that was sequenced in a study of cytomegalovirus exposure and HLA in healthy donors (dated by TCRdb to between 2016 and 2019). To prepare the library, the immunoSEQ multiplex PCR assay was applied. A mixture of 60 forward primers for TCR Vbeta segments and 13 reverse primers for TCR Jbeta segments was used in the multiplex PCR. This is the immuneACCESS table as TCRdb keeps it, with only in-frame sequences that have V and J called. A part of the clones is gone; compared with another copy, unresolved V genes explain less than half, and the rest is unexplained. Recorded for this sample are under 200,000 clones; more than 65% of them occurred a single time. The ten largest make up 1.8% of the sample. Material for sequencing was PBMCs. The origin of the receptors is a woman aged 30 to 39 in good health and CMV-seronegative.

The chain links TRBV29-1 to TRBJ2-3; 16 nucleotides line up with TRBD2. CDR3 length: 18 amino acids. The germline gives CDR1 SQVTM, CDR2 ANQGSEA. V shed 7 bases and J 8 bases; nucleotides not matched to a gene: 18. Here the CDR3 DNA reads TGCAGCGCCCTAACGGGACTAGCGGGAGGGCCTAGTGTAGGTACGCAGTATTTT. Its protein product is CSALTGLAGGPSVGTQYF.

The chain carries TRBV5-1 and TRBJ1-3; 7 bases fit TRBD1. The CDR3 extends over 14 amino acids. Germline assignment: CDR1 SGHRS and CDR2 YFSETQ. V was clipped by 4 bases and J by 1 base; unmatched bases: 2. The CDR3 loop is CASSGGQSGNTIYF. CDR3 DNA sequence: TGCGCCAGCAGCGGGGGACAGTCTGGAAACACCATATATTTT.

The chain joins TRBV29-1 to TRBJ2-1; D is perhaps TRBD2 (7 bases). This CDR3 is built from 15 residues. Germline V gene lookup returns CDR1 SQVTM and CDR2 ANQGSEA. CDR3 DNA: TGCACCGGGAAGGAGGGGGGGGGTCCTTACAATGAGCAGTTCTTC. Protein: CTGKEGGGPYNEQFF.

The table lists this clone with a count of one. This chain links TRBV27 with TRBJ2-3; perhaps TRBD1 as D (5 bases). V lost 2 bases and J 7 bases, leaving 10 bases between the germline ends. The CDR3 is 13 amino acids. CDR1 and CDR2 from the germline V gene are MNHEY and SMNVEV (reference sequence). In DNA form, the CDR3 reads TGTGCCAGCAGTTTAAAGACAGATTATACGCAGTATTTT. Protein sequence: CASSLKTDYTQYF.

This clone was observed a single time. This rearrangement joins TRBV4-1 to TRBJ2-3; no clear D gene. The length of the CDR3 is 16 residues. Per germline, CDR1 MGHRA and CDR2 YSYEKL. V was cut by 0 bases and J by 2 bases, with 12 bases left in between. The CDR3 DNA sequence: TGCGCCAGCAGCCAAGAGCCCCCTAGAGTCACAGATACGCAGTATTTT. It yields the protein CASSQEPPRVTDTQYF.

The chain combines TRBV5-6 with TRBJ2-1; TRBD1 aligns across 9 bases. CDR1 is SGHDT and CDR2 is YYEEEE in the germline V gene. Trimming at V came to 9 bases and at J to 9 bases, leaving 16 bases not matched to a gene. This CDR3 comprises 15 residues. CDR3 nucleotides: TGTGCCATTTCCTCTACCGGGACAGGGTTTGGTGAGCAGTTCTTC. It codes for CAISSTGTGFGEQFF.

The V gene is TRBV7-6, the J gene TRBJ2-7, with 8 bases matching TRBD1. The CDR3 extends over 14 amino acids. Germline values: CDR1 SGHVS, CDR2 FNYEAQ. V lost 3 bases to trimming and J lost 2 bases; unmatched junction nucleotides: 3. This CDR3 is CASSLGQATYEQYF. CDR3 DNA sequence: TGTGCCAGCAGCTTGGGACAGGCCACCTACGAGCAGTACTTC.

The J gene is TRBJ2-1, the V gene TRBV4-1; TRBD2 matches 7 bases. The CDR3 runs to 15 residues. The V and J ends lost 0 bases and 7 bases, in that order; junction bases with no gene match: 6. Per germline, CDR1 MGHRA and CDR2 YSYEKL. As DNA, the CDR3 is TGCGCCAGCAGCCAAGATATCCTAGCGGAGAATGAGCAGTTCTTC. It codes for CASSQDILAENEQFF.

The chain employs TRBV18 and TRBJ1-1, with D perhaps TRBD1 (5 bases). Germline CDR1 and CDR2: KGHSH and LQKENI. V was clipped by 1 base and J by 4 bases, with 16 bases between them. The CDR3 totals 16 residues. CDR3 loop: CASSPLTGGRSTEAFF. The CDR3 region has the DNA TGTGCCAGCTCACCACTTACCGGGGGAAGGAGCACTGAAGCTTTCTTT.

This clone was found once. The same CDR3 also results from other DNA sequences found in this sample. This chain joins TRBV9 and TRBJ2-7; TRBD2 matches 7 bases. The germline gives CDR1 SGDLS, CDR2 YYNGEE. This CDR3 region has 14 residues. The J segment lost 2 bases and the V segment lost 2 bases, leaving 4 bases of the junction unmatched. CDR3 sequence: CASSVGAGAYEQYF. The CDR3 coding sequence is TGTGCCAGCAGCGTTGGCGCGGGAGCCTACGAGCAGTACTTC.

The V call is TRBV29-1, the J call TRBJ1-5; no firm D call. With 4 bases removed from V and 4 bases from J, the gap between germline ends came to 11 bases. The germline gives CDR1 SQVTM, CDR2 ANQGSEA. CDR3 size: 13 residues. The CDR3 loop is CSVAVEGNQPQHF. The CDR3 bases are TGCAGCGTTGCGGTGGAGGGTAATCAGCCCCAGCATTTT.

The chain combines TRBV6-4 with TRBJ2-4, with TRBD2 identical over 9 bases. CDR1 and CDR2 (germline): MRHNA, SNTAGT. The CDR3 sequence is 14 residues long. V dropped 1 base and J dropped 7; count of bases not matched to a gene: 2. The CDR3 region has the DNA TGTGCCAGCAGTGACTTCAGCGGGGGGAACATTCAGTACTTC. Protein: CASSDFSGGNIQYF.

The V call is TRBV11-2, the J call TRBJ2-3; 8 bases line up with TRBD1. Trimming cost V 5 bases and J 4 bases; bases outside gene matches: 5. CDR3 length: 14 amino acids. Germline V gene sequence: CDR1 SGHAT, CDR2 FQNNGV. CDR3 bases: TGTGCCAGCAGCAAGGACAGGGTTCCAGATACGCAGTATTTT. This codes for CASSKDRVPDTQYF.

The chain carries TRBV7-9 and TRBJ2-1, with D possibly being TRBD2 (7 bases). The CDR3 spans 15 residues. V lost 3 bases and J 4 bases, leaving 13 bases between the germline ends. In germline, CDR1 is SEHNR, CDR2 FQNEAQ (reference sequence). CDR3 nucleotide sequence: TGTGCCAGCAGCTTCCGAGGGGGGGTGTACAATGAGCAGTTCTTC. Protein: CASSFRGGVYNEQFF.

V gene TRBV19 combines with J gene TRBJ2-7, with 14 bases fitting TRBD2. The ends lost 3 bases at V and 2 bases at J; junction bases unmatched: 12. From germline, CDR1 is LNHDA and CDR2 SQIVND (reference sequence). This CDR3 has 19 amino acids. CDR3 DNA sequence: TGTGCCAGTAGTATGGGGACCAACGGGACTAGCGGGGGAACCTACGAGCAGTACTTC. Translation gives CASSMGTNGTSGGTYEQYF.

The genes are TRBV11-2 and TRBJ2-3, with 9 positions matching TRBD2. The V gene end was trimmed by 3 bases and the J gene end by 4 bases; junction bases not matched to a gene: 8. Germline V gives CDR1 SGHAT, CDR2 FQNNGV. This CDR3 comprises 16 residues. The chain's CDR3 is CASSFRSSGNADTQYF. The CDR3 DNA sequence: TGTGCCAGCAGCTTTAGATCTAGCGGGAACGCAGATACGCAGTATTTT.

The chain recombines TRBV9 with TRBJ2-5; 9 nucleotides match TRBD2. The CDR3 covers 15 residues. From germline, CDR1 is SGDLS and CDR2 YYNGEE. The ends lost 6 bases at V and 1 base at J; junction bases unmatched: 7. This chain's CDR3 is CASNLAGGVQETQYF. CDR3 sequence (DNA): TGTGCCAGCAACTTGGCGGGGGGGGTCCAAGAGACCCAGTACTTC.

This chain links TRBV15 with TRBJ2-7; 7 positions agree with TRBD1. V shed 0 bases, J shed 3 bases, and the junction held 5 bases outside the gene matches. From germline, CDR1 is LNHNV and CDR2 YYDKDF (reference sequence). This CDR3 contains 15 residues. The CDR3 loop reads CATSRDPGQIYEQYF. DNA for the CDR3: TGTGCCACCAGCAGAGATCCGGGACAGATCTACGAGCAGTACTTC.

This rearrangement joins TRBV14 to TRBJ1-6; a weak D match, TRBD1 (6 bases). Trimming left V 4 bases short and J 10 bases short, with 17 bases between. CDR3 size: 15 residues. Looked up from germline, CDR1 is SGHDN and CDR2 is FVKESK. The CDR3: CASSPMTGSHSPLHF. The CDR3 nucleotides read TGTGCCAGCAGCCCTATGACAGGCAGTCACTCACCCCTCCACTTT.

V usage is TRBV5-6 and J usage is TRBJ2-3; TRBD2 might be the D (5 bases). The CDR3 contains 16 residues. From germline, CDR1 is SGHDT and CDR2 YYEEEE. Trimming shortened V by 0 bases and J by 4 bases, and 15 bases separated the two germline ends. The CDR3 nucleotides read TGTGCCAGCAGCTTGGCAGCCGTTAGCGAAGCAGATACGCAGTATTTT. Protein sequence: CASSLAAVSEADTQYF.

This chain uses TRBV21-1 with TRBJ2-7; TRBD2 is the table's D call and was not checked against the DNA. TRBV21-1 is annotated as a pseudogene. The CDR3 contains 13 residues. CDR3 coding DNA: TGTGCCAGCAAGCCCAGACTAGCGAGCGAGCAGTACTTC. Its translation: CASKPRLASEQYF.

The V call is TRBV7-3, the J call TRBJ1-4; D call uncertain. Germline V CDR1 and CDR2: SGHTA, FQGTGA. V gave up 4 bases and J gave up 4 bases, with 4 bases separating them. The CDR3 contains 12 residues. CDR3 residues: CASSSFNEKLFF. The CDR3 DNA sequence: TGTGCCAGCAGCTCCTTTAATGAAAAACTGTTTTTT.

The chain is built from TRBV21-1 and TRBJ2-7; no check of the table's D call, TRBD2, against the DNA was made. TRBV21-1 counts as a pseudogene. This CDR3 has 18 amino acids. CDR3 sequence reads: CASSKGSGGLAGAYEQYF. The CDR3 bases are TGTGCCAGCAGCAAAGGGTCAGGGGGACTAGCGGGGGCCTACGAGCAGTACTTC.

The V gene is TRBV7-9, the J gene TRBJ2-7, with TRBD2 matching 8 bases. The trim removed 5 bases at V and 4 bases at J, leaving 10 bases unmatched. CDR1 SEHNR and CDR2 FQNEAQ come from the germline V gene (reference sequence). This CDR3 region has 15 residues. The CDR3 DNA follows: TGTGCCAGCAGCCCTCCGCAGGGACTAGATTACGAGCAGTACTTC. Residues: CASSPPQGLDYEQYF.

The count of this clone is one. The gene calls are TRBV5-4 and TRBJ1-3; 7 bases match TRBD1. The CDR3 is 16 amino acids. Germline V CDR1 and CDR2: SGHNT, YYREEE (reference sequence). V was pared by 4 bases and J by 0 bases, with 7 bases of the junction left unmatched. The chain's CDR3 is CASSAGQLRSGNTIYF. The CDR3 DNA reads TGTGCCAGCAGCGCGGGACAGCTGCGCTCTGGAAACACCATATATTTT.

This chain links TRBV6-1 with TRBJ2-5; TRBD1 matches 7 bases. The tail of the sequence fits TRBJ2-7 better, so the J call may be wrong. The CDR3 spans 16 residues. CDR1 is MNHNS, CDR2 SASEGT, per germline. CDR3 coding DNA: TGTGCCAGCAGTGACACCCCGACAGGGATACTCTACGAGCAGTACTTC. It yields the protein CASSDTPTGILYEQYF.

Concerning this clone: The junction departs from the called germline gene at one end, perhaps through a read error. V and J are TRBV7-2 and TRBJ2-1, with no clear D. The CDR3 has 11 amino acids. Germline V gene data show CDR1 as SGHTA and CDR2 as FQGNSA. CDR3 in DNA: TGTGCCAGCAGCCCGTACAGTGAGCAGTTCTTC. It translates to CASSPYSEQFF.

The genes are TRBV4-2 and TRBJ2-7; 13 nucleotides line up with TRBD2. Germline CDR1 reads LGHNA; CDR2 reads YNFKEQ. This CDR3 region has 15 residues. The J segment lost 4 bases and the V segment lost 3 bases, leaving 3 bases of the junction unmatched. The CDR3 is CASSQTSGRTYEQYF. CDR3 nucleotide sequence: TGTGCCAGCAGCCAGACTAGCGGGAGGACTTACGAGCAGTACTTC.

This rearrangement joins TRBV19 to TRBJ2-2; TRBD1 agrees at 9 bases. J was trimmed by 4 bases and V by 1 base; bases with no gene match: 7. CDR3 length equals 17 residues. The germline V gene has CDR1 LNHDA and CDR2 SQIVND (reference sequence). The CDR3 protein is CASSIVPGQGGTGELFF. The CDR3 nucleotides read TGTGCCAGTAGTATAGTGCCGGGACAGGGTGGCACCGGGGAGCTGTTTTTT.

The CDR3 region is CASSRHDNEQFF. The DNA for the CDR3 is TGTGCCAGCAGCCGACACGACAATGAGCAGTTCTTC. The genes are TRBV14 and TRBJ2-1, with D unclear. CDR1 is SGHDN and CDR2 is FVKESK in the germline V gene. V gave up 4 bases and J gave up 5 bases, with 6 bases separating them. This CDR3 has 12 residues.